Described below is a single T cell receptor beta chain sequence and its context. The target antigen is unknown. These data are taken from a study of CD8 T cells in Susac syndrome. As for the study in general: Treatment at blood withdrawal was none, corticosteroids, or intravenous immunoglobulin alone in Susac syndrome patients.

The RNA, roughly 0.45 to 1 ug, was put through reverse transcription using random hexamers. TCR beta CDR3 was amplified by immunoSEQ covering 54 Vbeta and 13 Jbeta. TCRdb redid the calling of the immunoSEQ multiplex PCR reads with MiXCR, one entry per CDR3 protein. The data hold under 80,000 distinct CDR3 sequences, with more than 85% observed a single time. TCR beta sequencing was performed on blood CD8+ and CD4+ T cells. The study's findings and limits: The CD4+ T cell repertoires from Susac syndrome exhibited no clonal expansion.

This CDR3 is 12 amino acids long. Trimming took 3 bases from V and 3 from J, leaving 2 bases between them. Germline CDR1 reads SEHNR; CDR2 reads FQNEAQ (reference sequence). The chain carries TRBV7-9 and TRBJ2-2, with unresolved D. The sequence was collected from a human donor with Susac syndrome. The sequencing sample was made of CD4+ T cells from PBMCs. The CDR3 coding sequence is TGTGCCAGCAGCTTGTACACCGGGGAGCTGTTTTTT. Encoded protein: CASSLYTGELFF.